Listed below are T cell receptor beta chains from one sample, sequenced in a study of blood T cells in healthy people across ages. One entry per CDR3 protein results from TCRdb running MiXCR on the 5' RACE reads. The repertoire holds roughly 680,000 distinct CDR3 sequences, more than 45% seen once, with approximately 13% in the top ten. The material sequenced was blood. The source is an elderly woman in good health. The CDR3 runs from the conserved cysteine through the conserved F or W. A D gene is named only where the DNA matches it firmly. Size is stated for part of the rows, as once, few or many counts, or as a class when the clone is expanded.

size,D,V,J,CDR3,DNA
.,.,TRBV24-1,TRBJ2-2,CATSDPTGELFF,TGTGCCACCAGTGATCCCACCGGGGAGCTGTTTTTT
many,.,TRBV29-1,TRBJ2-3,CSVEPGVVPDTQYF,TGCAGCGTTGAACCAGGGGTAGTCCCAGATACGCAGTATTTT
.,.,TRBV29-1,TRBJ2-3,CSVGGGDITDTQYF,TGCAGCGTAGGGGGAGGGGATATCACAGATACGCAGTATTTT
few,.,TRBV20-1,TRBJ2-3,CSAAPLGITDTQYF,TGCAGTGCCGCACCCCTAGGGATCACAGATACGCAGTATTTT
.,.,TRBV20-1,TRBJ1-4,CSAPDGQQNEKLFF,TGCAGTGCTCCCGACGGACAGCAGAATGAAAAACTGTTTTTT
many,.,TRBV13,TRBJ2-7,CASSFGQKTYEQYF,TGTGCCAGCAGCTTCGGACAGAAGACCTACGAGCAGTACTTC
many,.,TRBV20-1,TRBJ1-2,CSIAETLTNYGYTF,TGCAGTATCGCTGAAACACTTACTAACTATGGCTACACCTTC
.,.,TRBV24-1,TRBJ2-4,CATSDSGPGAKNIQYF,TGTGCCACCAGTGATTCAGGGCCTGGAGCCAAAAACATTCAGTACTTC
.,TRBD2,TRBV10-1,TRBJ2-1,CASSDGLAAHNEQFF,TGCGCCAGCAGCGACGGACTAGCGGCCCACAATGAGCAGTTCTTC
many,.,TRBV28,TRBJ2-1,CASTSSRNEQFF,TGTGCCAGCACCTCCTCAAGGAATGAGCAGTTCTTC
many,TRBD2,TRBV2,TRBJ2-1,CASSGSTPGLAGPRFF,TGTGCCAGCAGTGGAAGTACGCCGGGACTAGCGGGACCCCGGTTCTTC
few,TRBD2,TRBV24-1,TRBJ2-2,CATSTGTSGTGELFF,TGTGCCACCAGTACCGGGACTAGCGGGACCGGGGAGCTGTTTTTT
many,.,TRBV29-1,TRBJ1-4,CSVEAHDNEKLFF,TGCAGCGTTGAGGCACATGATAATGAAAAACTGTTTTTT
few,.,TRBV4-2,TRBJ2-2,CASSPGSRTGELFF,TGTGCCAGCAGCCCCGGGAGCCGCACCGGGGAGCTGTTTTTT
.,TRBD1,TRBV15,TRBJ2-5,CATSGDKGTDNQETQYF,TGTGCCACCAGCGGAGATAAAGGGACAGACAATCAAGAGACCCAGTACTTC
.,TRBD2,TRBV12-3/TRBV12-4,TRBJ2-1,CASSPRSGRDEQFF,TGTGCCAGCAGTCCCCGGAGCGGGAGGGATGAGCAGTTCTTC
many,TRBD2,TRBV5-8,TRBJ2-1,CASSSGGGQRNEQFF,TGTGCCAGCAGCTCCGGGGGAGGGCAGAGGAATGAGCAGTTCTTC
many,.,TRBV5-1,TRBJ2-5,CASSLEVRVEETQYF,TGCGCCAGCAGCTTGGAGGTCAGGGTGGAAGAGACCCAGTACTTC
.,.,TRBV24-1,TRBJ2-4,CATSDLGGDGNIQYF,TGTGCCACCAGTGATTTAGGCGGGGATGGGAACATTCAGTACTTC
once,.,TRBV6-2/TRBV6-3,TRBJ2-7,CASSPDRNSYNEQYF,TGTGCCAGCAGCCCGGACAGAAACTCCTACAATGAGCAGTACTTC
many,.,TRBV18,TRBJ2-3,CASSLQRDTQYF,TGTGCCAGCTCACTTCAGCGAGATACGCAGTATTTT
.,.,TRBV20-1,TRBJ2-1,CSASWEGEQFF,TGCAGTGCTAGTTGGGAAGGTGAGCAGTTCTTC
many,TRBD2,TRBV29-1,TRBJ2-7,CFRRLAGDEQYF,TGCTTTCGTCGACTAGCGGGAGACGAGCAGTACTTC
few,.,TRBV7-9,TRBJ1-1,CASSSQKNTEAFF,TGTGCCAGCAGCTCCCAGAAGAACACTGAAGCTTTCTTT
.,.,TRBV2,TRBJ1-1,CASRRQPTEGWGNTEAFF,TGTGCCAGCAGAAGGCAGCCGACAGAGGGATGGGGGAACACTGAAGCTTTCTTT
.,TRBD1,TRBV4-2,TRBJ2-7,CASSQDGTEAASYEQYF,TGTGCCAGCAGCCAAGATGGGACAGAGGCAGCGTCCTACGAGCAGTACTTC
many,.,TRBV28,TRBJ2-4,CASSGGGRLAKNIQYF,TGTGCCAGCAGTGGAGGGGGACGCCTAGCCAAAAACATTCAGTACTTC
.,.,TRBV20-1,TRBJ2-3,CSARALHHGDVTDTQYF,TGCAGTGCTAGAGCCCTTCATCATGGGGATGTTACAGATACGCAGTATTTT
.,TRBD1,TRBV6-2/TRBV6-3,TRBJ2-1,CASSYYGQGRGEQFF,TGTGCCAGCAGTTACTACGGACAGGGAAGGGGTGAGCAGTTCTTC
once,.,TRBV3-1,TRBJ1-1,CASSRQGSNTEAFF,TGTGCCAGTAGTCGCCAGGGGTCCAACACTGAAGCTTTCTTT
.,.,TRBV28,TRBJ2-7,CASSFFGRGGNEQYF,TGTGCCAGCAGTTTTTTTGGCAGGGGCGGAAACGAGCAGTACTTC
.,TRBD1,TRBV7-2,TRBJ2-7,CASSSGQGGQYNEQYF,TGTGCCAGCAGCTCGGGACAGGGGGGGCAGTACAATGAGCAGTACTTC
few,TRBD2,TRBV4-2,TRBJ2-1,CASREREEVNEQFF,TGTGCCAGCAGGGAGCGGGAGGAAGTAAATGAGCAGTTCTTC
many,.,TRBV6-5,TRBJ2-7,CASRRDGPSSYNEQYF,TGTGCCAGCAGACGGGACGGGCCGAGCTCCTACAATGAGCAGTACTTC
.,.,TRBV12-3/TRBV12-4,TRBJ1-1,CASSERTSEAFF,TGTGCCAGCAGTGAAAGGACATCAGAAGCTTTCTTT
.,TRBD1,TRBV2,TRBJ2-7,CASRSGTETYEQYF,TGTGCCAGCAGGTCCGGGACAGAAACCTACGAGCAGTACTTC
many,.,TRBV3-1,TRBJ2-4,CASSQGLRKYF,TGTGCCAGCAGCCAAGGTTTGAGAAAGTACTTC
few,TRBD2,TRBV9,TRBJ2-2,CASSVVTSRNTGELFF,TGTGCCAGCAGCGTAGTGACTAGCCGTAACACCGGGGAGCTGTTTTTT
once,TRBD1,TRBV20-1,TRBJ2-5,CSARGGQQETQYF,TGCAGTGCTAGAGGGGGACAGCAAGAGACCCAGTACTTC
.,TRBD1,TRBV29-1,TRBJ2-4,CSVHDTGTENIQYF,TGCAGCGTGCACGATACCGGGACAGAAAACATTCAGTACTTC
.,.,TRBV10-3,TRBJ1-2,CAISESSAGAGGYTF,TGTGCCATCAGTGAGTCTTCAGCGGGGGCTGGAGGCTACACCTTC
.,TRBD1,TRBV9,TRBJ1-3,CASSVGDPTGSENTIYF,TGTGCCAGCAGCGTAGGGGATCCGACAGGGTCTGAAAACACCATATATTTT
many,.,TRBV5-1,TRBJ2-3,CASRGTLFYTQYF,TGCGCCAGCAGAGGGACCCTCTTCTATACGCAGTATTTT
many,TRBD1,TRBV6-5,TRBJ2-2,CASSGRDSAGELFF,TGTGCCAGCAGTGGCAGGGACAGCGCCGGGGAGCTGTTTTTT